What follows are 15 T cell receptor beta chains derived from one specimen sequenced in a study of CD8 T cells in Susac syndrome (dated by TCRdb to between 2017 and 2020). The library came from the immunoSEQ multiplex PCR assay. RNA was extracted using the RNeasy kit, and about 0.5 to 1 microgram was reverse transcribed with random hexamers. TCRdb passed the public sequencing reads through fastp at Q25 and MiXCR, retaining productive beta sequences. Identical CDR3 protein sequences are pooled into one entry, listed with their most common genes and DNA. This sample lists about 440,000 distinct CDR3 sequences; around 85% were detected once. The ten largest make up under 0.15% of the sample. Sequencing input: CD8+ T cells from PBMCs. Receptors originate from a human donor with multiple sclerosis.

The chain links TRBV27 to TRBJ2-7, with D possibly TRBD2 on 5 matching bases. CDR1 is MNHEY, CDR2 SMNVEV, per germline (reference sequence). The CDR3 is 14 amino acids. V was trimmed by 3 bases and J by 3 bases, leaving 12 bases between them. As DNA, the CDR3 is TGTGCCAGCAGTTTGGGTAGCGTTGGCTACGAGCAGTACTTC. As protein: CASSLGSVGYEQYF.

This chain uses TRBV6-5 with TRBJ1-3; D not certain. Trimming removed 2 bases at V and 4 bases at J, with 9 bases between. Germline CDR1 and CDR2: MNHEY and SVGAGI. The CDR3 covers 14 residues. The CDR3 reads CASSYLGQGNTIYF. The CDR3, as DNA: TGTGCCAGCAGTTACCTCGGGCAGGGAAACACCATATATTTT.

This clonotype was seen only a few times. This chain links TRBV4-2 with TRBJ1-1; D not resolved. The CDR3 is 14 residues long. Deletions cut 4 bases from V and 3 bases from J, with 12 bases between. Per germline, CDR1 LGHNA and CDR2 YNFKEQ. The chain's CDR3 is CASSPEGEDTEAFF. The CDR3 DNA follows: TGTGCCAGCAGCCCAGAGGGCGAAGACACTGAAGCTTTCTTT.

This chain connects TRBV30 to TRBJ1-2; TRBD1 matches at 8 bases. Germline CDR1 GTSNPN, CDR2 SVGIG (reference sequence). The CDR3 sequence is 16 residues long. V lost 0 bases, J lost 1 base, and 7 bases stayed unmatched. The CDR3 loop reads CAWSVNRGEDNYGYTF. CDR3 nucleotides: TGTGCCTGGAGTGTAAACAGGGGGGAAGATAACTATGGCTACACCTTC.

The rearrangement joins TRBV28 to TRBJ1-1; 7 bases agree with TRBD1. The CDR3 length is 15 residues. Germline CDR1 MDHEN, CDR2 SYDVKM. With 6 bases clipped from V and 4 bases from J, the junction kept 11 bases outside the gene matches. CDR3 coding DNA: TGTGCCAGCAGACTCGGAGGGGGCCTAGGCACTGAAGCTTTCTTT. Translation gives CASRLGGGLGTEAFF.

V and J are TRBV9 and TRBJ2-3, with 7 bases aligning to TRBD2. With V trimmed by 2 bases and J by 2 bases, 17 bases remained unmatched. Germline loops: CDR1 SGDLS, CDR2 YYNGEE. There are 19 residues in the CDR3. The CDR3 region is CASSVFWGGYPLATDTQYF. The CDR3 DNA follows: TGTGCCAGCAGCGTTTTTTGGGGGGGGTACCCCCTGGCCACAGATACGCAGTATTTT.

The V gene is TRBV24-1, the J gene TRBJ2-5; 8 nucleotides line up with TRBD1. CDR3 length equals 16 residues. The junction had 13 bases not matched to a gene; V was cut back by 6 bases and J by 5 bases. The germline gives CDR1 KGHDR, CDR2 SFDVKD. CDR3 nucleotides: TGTGCCACCAGTAATCCCCGGGACAGGCAACCGGAGACCCAGTACTTC. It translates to CATSNPRDRQPETQYF.

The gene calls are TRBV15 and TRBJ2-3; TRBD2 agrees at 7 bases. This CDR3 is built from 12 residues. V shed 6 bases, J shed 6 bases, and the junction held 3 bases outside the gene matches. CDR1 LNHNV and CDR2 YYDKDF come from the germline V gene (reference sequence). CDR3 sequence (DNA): TGTGCCACCAGTCGACTAGCCGATACGCAGTATTTT. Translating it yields CATSRLADTQYF.

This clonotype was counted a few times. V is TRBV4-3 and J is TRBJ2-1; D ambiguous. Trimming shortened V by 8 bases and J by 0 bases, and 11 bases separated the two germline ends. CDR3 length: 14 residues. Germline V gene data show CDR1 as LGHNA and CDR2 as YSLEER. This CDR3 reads CASGPPDSYNEQFF. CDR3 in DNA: TGCGCCAGCGGGCCGCCCGACTCCTACAATGAGCAGTTCTTC.

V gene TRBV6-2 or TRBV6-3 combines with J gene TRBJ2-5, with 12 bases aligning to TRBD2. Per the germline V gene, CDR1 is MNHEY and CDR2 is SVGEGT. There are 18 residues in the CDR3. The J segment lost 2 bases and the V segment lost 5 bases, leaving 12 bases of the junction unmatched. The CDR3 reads CASSPQTRLAGVQETQYF. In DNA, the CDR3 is TGTGCCAGCAGTCCCCAAACCCGACTAGCGGGGGTACAAGAGACCCAGTACTTC.

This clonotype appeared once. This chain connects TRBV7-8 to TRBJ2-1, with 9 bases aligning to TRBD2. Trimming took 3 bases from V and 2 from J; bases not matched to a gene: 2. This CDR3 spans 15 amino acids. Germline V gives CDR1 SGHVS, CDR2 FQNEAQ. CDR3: CASSFSSGAYNEQFF. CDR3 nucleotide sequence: TGTGCCAGCAGCTTTTCTAGCGGGGCCTACAATGAGCAGTTCTTC.

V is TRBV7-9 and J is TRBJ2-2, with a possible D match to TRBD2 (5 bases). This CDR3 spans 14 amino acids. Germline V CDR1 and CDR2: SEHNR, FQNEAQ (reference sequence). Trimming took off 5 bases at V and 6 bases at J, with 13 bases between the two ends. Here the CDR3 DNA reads TGTGCCAGCAGCCGGACGGGAACCCCCGGGGAGCTGTTTTTT. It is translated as CASSRTGTPGELFF.

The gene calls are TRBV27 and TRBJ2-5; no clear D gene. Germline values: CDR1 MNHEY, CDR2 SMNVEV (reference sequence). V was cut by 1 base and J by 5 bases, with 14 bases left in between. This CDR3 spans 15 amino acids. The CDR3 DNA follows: TGTGCCAGCAGTTTATACGAGGATCGTAGGGAGACCCAGTACTTC. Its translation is CASSLYEDRRETQYF.

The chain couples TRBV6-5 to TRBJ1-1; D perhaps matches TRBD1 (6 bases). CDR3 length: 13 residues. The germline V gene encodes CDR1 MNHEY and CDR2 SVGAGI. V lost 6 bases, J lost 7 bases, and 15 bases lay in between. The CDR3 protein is CASSPGGLIEAFF. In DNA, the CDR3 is TGTGCCAGCAGCCCCGGGGGGCTTATTGAAGCTTTCTTT.

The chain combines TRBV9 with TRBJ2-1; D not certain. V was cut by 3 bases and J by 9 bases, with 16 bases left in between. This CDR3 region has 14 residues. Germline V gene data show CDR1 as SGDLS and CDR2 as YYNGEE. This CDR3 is CASSAARSPGEQFF. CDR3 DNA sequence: TGTGCCAGCAGCGCGGCCCGAAGCCCCGGTGAGCAGTTCTTC.